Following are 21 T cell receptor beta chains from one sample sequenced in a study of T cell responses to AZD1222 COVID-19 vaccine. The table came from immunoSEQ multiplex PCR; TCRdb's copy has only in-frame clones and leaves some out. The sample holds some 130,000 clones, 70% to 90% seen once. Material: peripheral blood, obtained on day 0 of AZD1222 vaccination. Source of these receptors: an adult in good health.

Here the CDR3 reads CASSLGQMVGYTF. The CDR3 DNA reads TGTGCCAGCAGCTTGGGCCAGATGGTTGGCTACACCTTC. The chain carries TRBV5-4 and TRBJ1-2; D is undetermined. Germline values: CDR1 SGHNT, CDR2 YYREEE (reference sequence). This CDR3 region has 13 residues. Trimming removed 0 bases from V and 7 bases from J, with 10 bases in between.

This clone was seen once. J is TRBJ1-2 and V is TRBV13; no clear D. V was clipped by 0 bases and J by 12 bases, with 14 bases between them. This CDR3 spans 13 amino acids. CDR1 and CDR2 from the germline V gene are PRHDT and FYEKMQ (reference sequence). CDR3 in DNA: TGTGCCAGCAGCTTAGGCGAGACGGGAACTAACACCTTC. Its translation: CASSLGETGTNTF.

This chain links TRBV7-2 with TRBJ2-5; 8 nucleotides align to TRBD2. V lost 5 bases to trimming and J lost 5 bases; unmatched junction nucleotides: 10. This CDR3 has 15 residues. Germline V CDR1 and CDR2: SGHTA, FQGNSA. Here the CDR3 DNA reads TGTGCCAGCAGCGCCGCCGGGGGGGAGTACGAGACCCAGTACTTC. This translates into CASSAAGGEYETQYF.

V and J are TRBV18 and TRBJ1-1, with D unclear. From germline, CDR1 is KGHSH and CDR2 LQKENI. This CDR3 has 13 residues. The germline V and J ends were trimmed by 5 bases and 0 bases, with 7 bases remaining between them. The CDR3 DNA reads TGTGCCAGCTCAAGGGATTTGAACACTGAAGCTTTCTTT. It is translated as CASSRDLNTEAFF.

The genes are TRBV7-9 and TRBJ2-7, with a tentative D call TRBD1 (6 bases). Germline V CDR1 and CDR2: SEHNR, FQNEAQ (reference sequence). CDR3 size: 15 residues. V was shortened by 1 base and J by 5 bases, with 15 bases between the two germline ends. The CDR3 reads CASSLGVISGDEQYF. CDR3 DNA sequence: TGTGCCAGCAGCTTAGGTGTCATCTCAGGGGACGAGCAGTACTTC.

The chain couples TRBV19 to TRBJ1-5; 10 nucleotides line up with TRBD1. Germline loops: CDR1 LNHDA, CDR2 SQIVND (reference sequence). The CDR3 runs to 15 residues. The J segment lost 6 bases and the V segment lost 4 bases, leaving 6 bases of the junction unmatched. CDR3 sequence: CASSRGQGSVQPQHF. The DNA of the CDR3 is TGTGCCAGTAGTAGGGGACAGGGGAGTGTTCAGCCCCAGCATTTT.

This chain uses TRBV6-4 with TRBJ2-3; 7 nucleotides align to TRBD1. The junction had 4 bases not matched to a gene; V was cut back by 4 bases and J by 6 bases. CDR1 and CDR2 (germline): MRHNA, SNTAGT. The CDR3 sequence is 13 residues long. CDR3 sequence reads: CASSVGTDDTQYF. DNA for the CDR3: TGTGCCAGCAGTGTGGGGACAGATGATACGCAGTATTTT.

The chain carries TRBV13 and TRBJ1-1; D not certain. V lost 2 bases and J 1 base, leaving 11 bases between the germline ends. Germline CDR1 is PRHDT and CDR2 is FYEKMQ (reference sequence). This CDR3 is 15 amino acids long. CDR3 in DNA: TGTGCCAGCAGCTTACTCTACAGCAAGAACACTGAAGCTTTCTTT. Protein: CASSLLYSKNTEAFF. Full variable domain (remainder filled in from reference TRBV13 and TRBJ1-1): AAGVIQSPRHLIKEKRETATLKCYPIPRHDTVYWYQQGPGQDPQFLISFYEKMQSDKGSIPDRFSAQQFSDYHSELNMSSLELGDSALYFCASSLLYSKNTEAFFGQGTRLTVV.

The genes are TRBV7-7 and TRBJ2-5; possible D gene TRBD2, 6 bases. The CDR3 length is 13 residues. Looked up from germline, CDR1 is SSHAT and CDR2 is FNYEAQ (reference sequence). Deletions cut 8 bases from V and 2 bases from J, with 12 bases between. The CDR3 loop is CASALREQETQYF. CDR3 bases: TGTGCCAGCGCATTGCGGGAACAAGAGACCCAGTACTTC.

The DNA of the CDR3 is TGCGCCAGCAGCTTGGTAGATAACGGGGACAATGAGCAGTTCTTC. It encodes CASSLVDNGDNEQFF. The chain employs TRBV5-1 and TRBJ2-1; TRBD2 might be the D (5 bases). V dropped 0 bases and J dropped 5 bases, with 12 bases sitting between them. Germline CDR1 and CDR2: SGHRS and YFSETQ. The CDR3 consists of 15 residues.

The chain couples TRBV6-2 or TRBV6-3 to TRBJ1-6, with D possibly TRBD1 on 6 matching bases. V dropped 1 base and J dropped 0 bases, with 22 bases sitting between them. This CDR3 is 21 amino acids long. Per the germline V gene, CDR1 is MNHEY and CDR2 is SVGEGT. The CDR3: CASSYFTGQLEDSSYNSPLHF. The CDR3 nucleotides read TGTGCCAGCAGTTACTTCACCGGACAGTTAGAGGATAGCTCCTATAATTCACCCCTCCACTTT.

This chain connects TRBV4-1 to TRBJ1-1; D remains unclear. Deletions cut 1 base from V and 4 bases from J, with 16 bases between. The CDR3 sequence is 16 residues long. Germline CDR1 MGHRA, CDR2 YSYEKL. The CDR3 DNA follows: TGCGCCAGCAGCCAAGGTAGTAGGACGTGGGGCACTGAAGCTTTCTTT. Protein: CASSQGSRTWGTEAFF.

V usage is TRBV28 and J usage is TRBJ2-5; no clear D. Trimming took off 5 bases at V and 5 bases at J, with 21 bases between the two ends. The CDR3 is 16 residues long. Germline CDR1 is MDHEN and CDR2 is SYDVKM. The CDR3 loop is CASSPGLGPQSETQYF. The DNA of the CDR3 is TGTGCCAGCAGTCCCGGCCTTGGACCCCAAAGTGAGACCCAGTACTTC.

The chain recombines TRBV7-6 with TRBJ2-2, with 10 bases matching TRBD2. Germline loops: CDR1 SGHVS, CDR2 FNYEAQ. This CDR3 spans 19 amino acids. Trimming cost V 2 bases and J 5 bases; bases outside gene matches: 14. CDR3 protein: CASSLWGAGGPILTGELFF. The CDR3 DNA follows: TGTGCCAGCAGCTTATGGGGAGCGGGGGGGCCGATTCTGACCGGGGAGCTGTTTTTT.

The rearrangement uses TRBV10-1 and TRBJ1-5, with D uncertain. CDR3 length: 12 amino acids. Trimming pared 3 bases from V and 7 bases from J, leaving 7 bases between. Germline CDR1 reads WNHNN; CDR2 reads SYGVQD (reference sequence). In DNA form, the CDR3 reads TGCGCCAGCAGTGACCCTAGGCAGCCCCAGCATTTT. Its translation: CASSDPRQPQHF.

Here the CDR3 DNA reads TGTGCCAGTAGCCCCGGACTCAACTACGAGCAGTACTTC. This encodes CASSPGLNYEQYF. The chain employs TRBV19 and TRBJ2-7; a possible D gene is TRBD2 (5 bases). The CDR3 length is 13 residues. Germline CDR1 LNHDA, CDR2 SQIVND (reference sequence). V was clipped by 6 bases and J by 3 bases, with 12 bases between them. The full variable domain, with the rest looked up from reference TRBV19 and TRBJ2-7, is DGGITQSPKYLFRKEGQNVTLSCEQNLNHDAMYWYRQDPGQGLRLIYYSQIVNDFQKGDIAEGYSVSREKKESFPLTVTSAQKNPTAFYLCASSPGLNYEQYFGPGTRLTVT.

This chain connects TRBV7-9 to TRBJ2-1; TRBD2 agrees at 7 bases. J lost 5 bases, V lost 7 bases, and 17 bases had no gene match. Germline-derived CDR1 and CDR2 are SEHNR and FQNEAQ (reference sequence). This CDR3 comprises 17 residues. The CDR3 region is CASTPRLWGGSNNEQFF. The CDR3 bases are TGTGCCAGCACCCCCCGTTTGTGGGGAGGGTCTAACAATGAGCAGTTCTTC.

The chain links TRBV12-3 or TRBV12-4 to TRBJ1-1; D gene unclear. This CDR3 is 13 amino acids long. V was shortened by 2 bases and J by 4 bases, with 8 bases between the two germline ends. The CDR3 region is CASSLFGITEAFF. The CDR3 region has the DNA TGTGCCAGCAGTTTATTCGGAATCACTGAAGCTTTCTTT.

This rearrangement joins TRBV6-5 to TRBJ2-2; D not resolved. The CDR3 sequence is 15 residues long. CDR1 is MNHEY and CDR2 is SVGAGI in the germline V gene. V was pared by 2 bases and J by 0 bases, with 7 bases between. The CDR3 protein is CASSYIGSNTGELFF. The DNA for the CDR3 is TGTGCCAGCAGTTACATTGGGTCGAACACCGGGGAGCTGTTTTTT.

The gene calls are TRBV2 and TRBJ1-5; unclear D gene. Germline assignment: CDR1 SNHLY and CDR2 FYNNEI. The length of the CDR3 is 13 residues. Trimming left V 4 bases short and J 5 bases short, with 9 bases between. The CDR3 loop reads CASSGMGDQPQHF. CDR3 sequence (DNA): TGTGCCAGCAGTGGGATGGGAGATCAGCCCCAGCATTTT.

The CDR3 DNA reads as TGTGCCAGCAGCCCGGGACAGGGCTGGGGTTCCACAGATACGCAGTATTTT. It specifies CASSPGQGWGSTDTQYF. The rearrangement joins TRBV7-8 to TRBJ2-3; 9 nucleotides match TRBD1. The CDR3 is 17 amino acids. Unmatched junction bases numbered 11, after V lost 5 bases and J lost 2 bases. From germline, CDR1 is SGHVS and CDR2 FQNEAQ.